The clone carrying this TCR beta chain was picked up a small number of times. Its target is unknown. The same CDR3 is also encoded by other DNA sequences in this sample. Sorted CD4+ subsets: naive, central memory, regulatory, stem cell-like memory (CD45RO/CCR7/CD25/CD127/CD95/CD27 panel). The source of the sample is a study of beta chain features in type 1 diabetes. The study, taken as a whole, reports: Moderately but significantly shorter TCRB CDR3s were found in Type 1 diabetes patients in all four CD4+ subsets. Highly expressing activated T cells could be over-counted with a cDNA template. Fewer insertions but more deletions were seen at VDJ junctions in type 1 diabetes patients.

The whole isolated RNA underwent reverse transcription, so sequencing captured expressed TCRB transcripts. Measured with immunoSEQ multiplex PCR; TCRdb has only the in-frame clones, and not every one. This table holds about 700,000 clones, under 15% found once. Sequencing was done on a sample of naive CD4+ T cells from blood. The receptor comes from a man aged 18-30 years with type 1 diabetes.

The CDR3 nucleotides read TGTGCCTGGAGTGTAACCGCTGAAGCTTTCTTT. This codes for CAWSVTAEAFF. The genes are TRBV30 and TRBJ1-1; no clear D. Germline V CDR1 and CDR2: GTSNPN, SVGIG (reference sequence). CDR3 length: 11 residues. Trimming left V 0 bases short and J 6 bases short, with 5 bases between.